The present T cell receptor (beta chain) was sequenced within a study of blood T cell repertoires in COVID-19. In the study overall: Samples taken during acute and convalescent COVID-19 were collected in the United States, Italy and Spain. T cells, B-cell-depleted T cells, or PBMCs supplied cDNA or gDNA.

The V gene lost 4 bases and the J gene lost 0 bases, with 10 bases spanning the gap. Germline lookup yields CDR1 SGHRS and CDR2 YFSETQ. CDR3 length: 14 amino acids. Per the original data handling: From reference gene primer amplification, estimates of nucleated cell counts were derived. Repertoires were generated with immunoSEQ multiplex PCR, while TCRdb's copy carries only in-frame clones and drops some. The V and J calls and clone size are taken from that table; D and trimming were inferred from the DNA. Of more than 85,000 clones detected, approximately 84% appear once; the ten largest clones hold 7.5% to 10%.

The chain uses TRBV5-1 and TRBJ1-1; D might be TRBD1 (6 bases). The source of this sequence is a man aged 35-49 years with active or convalescent COVID-19. The source material was peripheral blood. The CDR3 spells CASSGDIMNTEAFF. The CDR3 DNA sequence: TGCGCCAGCAGCGGGGACATCATGAACACTGAAGCTTTCTTT.